The entry below gives a single T cell receptor beta chain sequence along with its context. What this receptor recognizes is not known. Base qualities were left out, and no much larger clone turns up one base away. PBMCs were isolated by Ficoll-Paque density gradient centrifugation. The record originates from a study of T-cell memory formation after mild COVID-19 (dated by TCRdb to the early 2020s). About the full investigation: Most TCR sequence clusters were specific to one of the two donors. T-cell clones expanding and contracting after mild COVID-19 in a couple of donors were tracked by longitudinal TCRalpha and TCRbeta repertoire sequencing. Two young, previously healthy adult volunteers, one female and one male, were included in the cohort.

The germline V gene sets CDR1 to MGHRA and CDR2 to YSYEKL. Trimming costs V 1 base and J 11 bases, and their ends lie 15 bases apart. Including cysteine and phenylalanine, the CDR3 has 14 amino acids. This entry keeps only the CDR3 DNA: 42 bases, framed from base 1. The sequencing machine was an Illumina NovaSeq 6000. TCRalpha and TCRbeta cDNA libraries were built by 5'RACE with constant-segment primers, adding sample barcodes and unique molecular identifiers. Trizol reagent was used to extract RNA from every sample. Library amplification was performed in two PCR steps, and a second sample barcode and Illumina TruSeq adapters were introduced in the second step. Sequencing of libraries was performed on an Illumina NovaSeq with 2 x 150 bp paired-end reads. As for how the authors treated the data: With migec v1.2.7, reads were demultiplexed and then collapsed into UMI-guided consensus sequences. Using mixcr v2.1.11, UMI consensuses were aligned to TRA and TRB V and J templates and then assembled into clonotypes. A clonotype was counted as expanded or contracted only when both edgeR and NoisET called the clonotype significant, with the noise models trained on biological replicates. edgeR calls used a false discovery rate-adjusted p below 0.01 and a log2 fold-change threshold of 1. PCA with hierarchical clustering of max-normalized trajectories of the 1000 most abundant clonotypes was used as exploratory dynamics analysis. Each responding clone was given a CD4 or CD8 phenotype based on the CD4+ and CD8+ repertoires, which had been sequenced separately. TCRdb applied fastp at Q25 and MiXCR to the public reads, then kept only in-frame beta chains. Records with the same CDR3 protein are collapsed into one entry carrying the most frequent genes and DNA. Clone size and V and J calls follow TCRdb, not the original study. Present in this sample are 90,000 to 120,000 distinct CDR3 sequences, 13% to 15% of which were seen just once. The ten most abundant clones make up 39% of the sample.

The paper as a whole reports these results and caveats: Some responding clones were detected in pre-infection memory, which suggested that pre-existing cross-reactive memory T cells had joined the SARS-CoV-2 response. From day 15 to 85, contracting clones showed balanced CD4/CD8 phenotypes, whereas a second wave of clones that expanded from day 15 to 37 leaned towards CD4+. Contracting CD4+ clones were located mainly in the CM and EM memory subsets, whereas CD8+ clones were found to be enriched in EMRA. Whether the second-wave clones peaking on day 37 were SARS-CoV-2 specific was not confirmed. Only two mild cases were covered by the study, and larger cohorts that include severe cases with pre-infection samples were considered necessary.

Sequencing was done on a sample of PBMCs or a T cell subset sorted from them (not recorded which). The clonotype comes from a young man who had mild COVID-19 (a few samples of this study predate the infection). The sample titles of this study are shuffled in the database, so cell type and time point are left out; the donor was told from shared clones. The rearrangement combines TRBV4-1 with TRBJ1-5; the D gene remains uncertain. The CDR3: CASSQVWVDGAQHF. The DNA is TGCGCCAGCAGCCAAGTTTGGGTAGACGGGGCCCAGCATTTT.